The sample holds a few counts of the clone carrying this T cell receptor (beta chain). Its specificity is not known. TCRdb recomputed calls from the RT-PCR reads with MiXCR, one row per CDR3 protein. The table lists a few hundred thousand distinct CDR3 sequences, about 11% of them singletons, with approximately 9.9% in the top ten. This record belongs to a study of response to subunit inactivated influenza vaccine. General study results and limits: The study's authors posited that every seasonal influenza vaccination enlists few new T cells.

The sample also formed part of further work on T cells expressing NK-cell markers. Turning to that study: UMI-tagged 5'RACE template switching yielded the TCR beta cDNA. Seven HCMV-seropositive donors and one seronegative donor made up the eight sequenced donors. Dominant NKG2C+ clonotypes were found to form about 1.0-7.0% of CD8+ T cells in 5 or 6 donors.

This sequence was found in a man aged 45-60 years who received an inactivated influenza vaccine. Sequenced material: PBMCs from blood, taken on the day of vaccination.

The CDR3 DNA is TGTGCCAGCAGCCAAGGACAGGGGGTTCAGAATGAGCAGTTCTTC. It is translated as CASSQGQGVQNEQFF. V gene TRBV14 combines with J gene TRBJ2-1; 9 bases align to TRBD1. This CDR3 spans 15 amino acids. Germline V gene data show CDR1 as SGHDN and CDR2 as FVKESK. Unmatched junction bases numbered 5, after V lost 1 base and J lost 7 bases.